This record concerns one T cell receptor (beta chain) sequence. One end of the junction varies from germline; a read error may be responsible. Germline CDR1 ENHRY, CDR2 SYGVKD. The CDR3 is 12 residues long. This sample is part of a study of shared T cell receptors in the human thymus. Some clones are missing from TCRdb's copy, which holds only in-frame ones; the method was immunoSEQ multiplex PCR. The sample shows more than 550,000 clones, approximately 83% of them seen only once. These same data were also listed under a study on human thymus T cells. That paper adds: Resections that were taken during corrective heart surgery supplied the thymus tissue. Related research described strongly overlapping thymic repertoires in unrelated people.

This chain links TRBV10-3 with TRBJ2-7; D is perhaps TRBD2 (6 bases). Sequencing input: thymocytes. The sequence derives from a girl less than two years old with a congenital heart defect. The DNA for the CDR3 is TGTGCCATCGTTACTAGCTCCCACGAGCAGTACTTC. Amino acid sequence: CAIVTSSHEQYF.